What follows is one TCR beta chain and its context. One end of the junction is discordant with germline, which a read error may explain. CDR3 size: 14 residues. The germline CDR1 and CDR2 sequences are SQVTM and ANQGSEA. This sample is drawn from a study of metastatic and nonmetastatic thyroid tumors. Using MiXCR, TCRdb re-called clones from the PCR reads. The sample yields approximately 69,000 clones, approximately 14% seen once. Patients were all untreated before their thyroid surgery. Sequenced: blood. The clonotype comes from a male donor with papillary thyroid cancer or a benign thyroid nodule (not recorded which). Some clones in this sample may be carry-over from other donors' samples. The chain couples TRBV29-1 to TRBJ1-2; D is unclear. The CDR3 nucleotides are TGCAGCGTGATGACGGGAGATACTAACTATTGCTACACCTTC. Residues: CSVMTGDTNYCYTF.